The sequence of this TCR beta chain was determined in a study of T-cell memory formation after mild COVID-19. Study-level findings and limits: Later expanders leaned CD4+, whereas day 15 to 85 contracting clones were balanced CD4/CD8.

This clonotype was seen more than once but under ten times. Its matching antigen is unknown. In germline, CDR1 is SGHRS, CDR2 YFSETQ. CDR3 length equals 13 residues. V was shortened by 6 bases and J by 3 bases, with 12 bases between the two germline ends. TCRdb analysed the 5' RACE reads with MiXCR anew, one entry per CDR3 protein. The sample carries around 500,000 distinct CDR3 sequences, 15% to 20% recorded once. The rearrangement uses TRBV5-1 and TRBJ1-1; TRBD1 is a possible D gene (5 bases). This sequence originates from an adult woman who had mild COVID-19 (a few samples of this study predate the infection). Cell type and time point are not known. Sequenced: PBMCs or a T cell subset sorted from them (not recorded which). CDR3 residues: CASNAGTYTEAFF. The CDR3 DNA reads TGCGCCAGCAATGCAGGGACTTACACTGAAGCTTTCTTT.